The text below deals with one T cell receptor (beta chain). The antigen is not known. Amplified regions were TCR beta CDR3 sequences from RNA transcripts. An initial round of RT-PCR targeting the TCR CDR3 relied on the HTBI primer set. From the multiplex PCR reads, TCRdb called clonotypes with MiXCR, one entry per CDR3 protein. Counted here are 660,000 or so distinct CDR3 sequences, roughly 46% occurring once; the ten biggest clones make up about 7.7%. The data stem from a study of T cells in Graves' hyperthyroidism and ophthalmopathy. Notes on the study in general: Ophthalmopathy was separated from stable hyperthyroidism by a 13 V-J model.

This sequence was found in an adult man with Graves' disease, either hyperthyroidism or ophthalmopathy (not recorded which). The sample comprised peripheral blood or thyroid tissue (not recorded which).

CDR3 in amino acids: CASSLGMGRETQYF. In DNA form, the CDR3 reads TGTGCCAGCAGCTTGGGAATGGGAAGGGAGACCCAGTACTTC. The rearrangement uses TRBV5-4 and TRBJ2-5; D ambiguous. CDR1 and CDR2 (germline): SGHNT, YYREEE (reference sequence). Trimming removed 0 bases from V and 5 bases from J, with 11 bases in between. This CDR3 is 14 amino acids long.